Below are 31 T cell receptor beta chains sequenced from a single sample in a study of PD-1 blockade in classical Hodgkin lymphoma. Every patient had relapsed following autologous stem cell transplantation, and cohorts differed in brentuximab vedotin exposure. Sequencing used immunoSEQ multiplex PCR; TCRdb keeps in-frame clones, though not all of them. The sample contains approximately 57,000 clones, around 93% of which appear only once. The material was peripheral blood mononuclear cells (PBMCs), obtained before the second cycle of nivolumab. These receptors originate from a human donor with classical Hodgkin lymphoma.

The V call is TRBV29-1, the J call TRBJ1-1; D might be TRBD1 (5 bases). V was cut by 4 bases and J by 2 bases, with 5 bases left in between. CDR3 length: 11 residues. Germline values: CDR1 SQVTM, CDR2 ANQGSEA. The CDR3 protein is CSVGTNTEAFF. The DNA for the CDR3 is TGCAGCGTTGGGACAAACACTGAAGCTTTCTTT. The whole variable domain, filled in from reference TRBV29-1 and TRBJ1-1, reads SAVISQKPSRDICQRGTSLTIQCQVDSQVTMMFWYRQQPGQSLTLIATANQGSEATYESGFVIDKFPISRPNLTFSTLTVSNMSPEDSSIYLCSVGTNTEAFFGQGTRLTVV.

The chain carries TRBV5-1 and TRBJ2-3; the D gene is possibly TRBD2 (5 bases). Germline assignment: CDR1 SGHRS and CDR2 YFSETQ. The V end lost 4 bases, the J end lost 2 bases, and 8 bases lay between the germline ends. The CDR3 has 13 amino acids. CDR3 in amino acids: CASSGGYTDTQYF. In DNA form, the CDR3 reads TGCGCCAGCAGCGGCGGGTACACAGATACGCAGTATTTT.

The V call is TRBV9, the J call TRBJ2-6; no firm D call. Germline V lookup: CDR1 SGDLS, CDR2 YYNGEE. The length of the CDR3 is 15 residues. Trimming pared 0 bases from V and 4 bases from J, leaving 8 bases between. CDR3 nucleotide sequence: TGTGCCAGCAGCGTAGAGGGATACGGGGCCAACGTCCTGACTTTC. The encoded protein is CASSVEGYGANVLTF.

V and J are TRBV14 and TRBJ2-7, with D perhaps being TRBD1 or TRBD2 (6 bases each). This CDR3 has 13 amino acids. CDR1 is SGHDN and CDR2 is FVKESK in the germline V gene. V was trimmed by 8 bases and J by 2 bases, leaving 13 bases between them. In DNA, the CDR3 is TGTGCCAGCGGAGTTGGGGGGCCCTACGAGCAGTACTTC. Translation gives CASGVGGPYEQYF. Filled out from reference TRBV14 and TRBJ2-7, the complete variable domain reads EAGVTQFPSHSVIEKGQTVTLRCDPISGHDNLYWYRRVMGKEIKFLLHFVKESKQDESGMPNNRFLAERTGGTYSTLKVQPAELEDSGVYFCASGVGGPYEQYFGPGTRLTVT.

This clone was observed a single time. V is TRBV28 and J is TRBJ2-7; TRBD1 might be the D (7 bases). V dropped 3 bases and J dropped 3 bases, with 18 bases sitting between them. This CDR3 is 16 amino acids long. CDR1 is MDHEN and CDR2 is SYDVKM in the germline V gene. The CDR3 DNA sequence: TGTGCCAGCAGTTTCCCTCCTCGACAGGGAGGCTACGAGCAGTACTTC. Translated: CASSFPPRQGGYEQYF.

The J gene is TRBJ2-1, the V gene TRBV27, with a possible D match to TRBD1 (6 bases). Trimming stripped 7 bases from V and 10 bases from J, with 26 bases between. Per the germline V gene, CDR1 is MNHEY and CDR2 is SMNVEV (reference sequence). This CDR3 region has 16 residues. CDR3 loop: CASISLGPRGVGEQFF. CDR3 nucleotide sequence: TGTGCCAGCATTTCCTTGGGTCCCAGGGGAGTAGGGGAGCAGTTCTTC.

This clone was observed a few times. The CDR3 here is CASSYVASNEQFF. For the CDR3, the DNA is TGTGCCAGCTCTTACGTAGCATCCAATGAGCAGTTCTTC. The chain uses TRBV6-5 and TRBJ2-1, with D unresolved. The germline CDR1 and CDR2 sequences are MNHEY and SVGAGI. Trimming left V 8 bases short and J 6 bases short, with 14 bases between. CDR3 length: 13 residues.

The rearrangement uses TRBV29-1 and TRBJ1-1, with a tentative D call TRBD1 (5 bases). Between the trimmed V and J ends, which lost 1 base and 2 bases, there was a span of 8 bases. The CDR3 totals 13 residues. From germline, CDR1 is SQVTM and CDR2 ANQGSEA. CDR3: CSVEGGVNTEAFF. CDR3 coding DNA: TGCAGCGTTGAAGGAGGGGTAAACACTGAAGCTTTCTTT. Together with reference TRBV29-1 and TRBJ1-1, the CDR3 gives the full variable domain: SAVISQKPSRDICQRGTSLTIQCQVDSQVTMMFWYRQQPGQSLTLIATANQGSEATYESGFVIDKFPISRPNLTFSTLTVSNMSPEDSSIYLCSVEGGVNTEAFFGQGTRLTVV.

V gene TRBV9 combines with J gene TRBJ2-4; no clear D gene. Germline V gives CDR1 SGDLS, CDR2 YYNGEE. V was clipped by 0 bases and J by 8 bases, with 12 bases between them. CDR3 length: 14 amino acids. The CDR3 bases are TGTGCCAGCAGCGTAGCCGGCCAGTGGGACATTCAGTACTTC. Protein: CASSVAGQWDIQYF.

The chain carries TRBV5-1 and TRBJ2-7; the match to TRBD2 covers 8 bases. Germline lookup yields CDR1 SGHRS and CDR2 YFSETQ. The V and J ends lost 1 base and 3 bases, in that order; junction bases with no gene match: 3. The CDR3 length is 14 residues. The CDR3, as DNA: TGCGCCAGCAGCTTGTGGACTAGCAGCTACGAGCAGTACTTC. It encodes CASSLWTSSYEQYF.

The chain has TRBV27 and TRBJ2-7, with TRBD1 matching over 9 bases. Germline V gene data show CDR1 as MNHEY and CDR2 as SMNVEV (reference sequence). The length of the CDR3 is 15 residues. Trimming at V came to 6 bases and at J to 3 bases, leaving 9 bases not matched to a gene. CDR3 sequence: CASRATGTGNYEQYF. CDR3 in DNA: TGTGCCAGCAGGGCAACCGGGACAGGGAACTACGAGCAGTACTTC.

J is TRBJ1-1 and V is TRBV27, with D maybe TRBD1 (6 bases). V gave up 3 bases and J gave up 2 bases, with 13 bases separating them. Germline V gene lookup returns CDR1 MNHEY and CDR2 SMNVEV (reference sequence). The CDR3 is made up of 15 amino acids. The CDR3 coding sequence is TGTGCCAGCAGTTTTGGGACACGGTTAAACACTGAAGCTTTCTTT. Its translation: CASSFGTRLNTEAFF.

This chain links TRBV28 with TRBJ1-3, with D perhaps matching TRBD1 (5 bases). Germline values: CDR1 MDHEN, CDR2 SYDVKM. V shed 6 bases and J shed 4 bases, with 16 bases lying between them. The CDR3 loop spans 15 amino acids. The CDR3 bases are TGTGCCAGCAGGCCCTACGACAGCGTCGGAAACACCATATATTTT. Residues: CASRPYDSVGNTIYF.

This clone was counted a single time. V and J are TRBV7-3 and TRBJ2-7, with TRBD1 matching 11 bases. The V gene's germline CDR1 is SGHTA and CDR2 FQGTGA. CDR3 length: 14 amino acids. V was pared by 3 bases and J by 6 bases, with 4 bases of the junction left unmatched. The CDR3 protein is CASSFGTGGSEQYF. The CDR3 DNA follows: TGTGCCAGCAGCTTCGGGACAGGGGGAAGCGAGCAGTACTTC.

The chain has TRBV5-4 and TRBJ2-3; a weak D match, TRBD2 (6 bases). Trimming took 1 base from V and 4 from J, leaving 10 bases between them. Germline V gene sequence: CDR1 SGHNT, CDR2 YYREEE (reference sequence). The length of the CDR3 is 14 residues. This chain's CDR3 is CASSLNSGPDTQYF. As DNA, the CDR3 is TGTGCCAGCAGCTTGAATAGCGGACCAGATACGCAGTATTTT.

This chain uses TRBV9 with TRBJ1-1, with a weak D call TRBD1 (5 bases). CDR1 and CDR2 (germline): SGDLS, YYNGEE. Trimming left V 1 base short and J 1 base short, with 8 bases between. The CDR3 is 14 residues long. The CDR3 DNA reads TGTGCCAGCAGCGTATTCCAGGGGAACACTGAAGCTTTCTTT. Protein product: CASSVFQGNTEAFF. The entire variable domain, with the rest obtained from reference TRBV9 and TRBJ1-1, is as follows: DSGVTQTPKHLITATGQRVTLRCSPRSGDLSVYWYQQSLDQGLQFLIQYYNGEERAKGNILERFSAQQFPDLHSELNLSSLELGDSALYFCASSVFQGNTEAFFGQGTRLTVV.

V and J are TRBV5-4 and TRBJ2-5, with TRBD1 as a possible D gene (6 bases). Trimming cost V 0 bases and J 1 base, with 7 bases left between them. CDR3 length: 14 amino acids. Germline V gene sequence: CDR1 SGHNT, CDR2 YYREEE (reference sequence). DNA for the CDR3: TGTGCCAGCAGCTTGGGGACAGCCCAAGAGACCCAGTACTTC. Translation gives CASSLGTAQETQYF.

The chain carries TRBV27 and TRBJ2-2; TRBD2 aligns across 11 bases. There are 18 residues in the CDR3. V lost 8 bases, J lost 5 bases, and 16 bases stayed unmatched. The germline gives CDR1 MNHEY, CDR2 SMNVEV (reference sequence). The CDR3 DNA sequence: TGTGCCAGCTCCCTCTATAATAGCGGGAGGGTCGGGACCGGGGAGCTGTTTTTT. The encoded protein is CASSLYNSGRVGTGELFF.

This sequence joins TRBV6-5 and TRBJ2-1; D is uncertain. Germline V gives CDR1 MNHEY, CDR2 SVGAGI. This CDR3 has 13 residues. The CDR3 nucleotides read TGTGCGACACGCTCCTCCTCCTACAATGAGCAGTTCTTC. This translates into CATRSSSYNEQFF.

The chain joins TRBV5-4 to TRBJ2-7; D gene ambiguous. The CDR3 contains 17 residues. CDR1 SGHNT and CDR2 YYREEE come from the germline V gene (reference sequence). V lost 1 base to trimming and J lost 6 bases, with 23 bases between them. The CDR3 sequence is CASSLNLYASVDSEQYF. In DNA form, the CDR3 reads TGTGCCAGCAGCTTGAACTTGTACGCTTCGGTTGACTCCGAGCAGTACTTC.

Here the CDR3 reads CAVEGSYYGYTF. The CDR3 DNA is TGTGCCGTCGAGGGCTCTTACTATGGCTACACCTTC. The V call is TRBV2, the J call TRBJ1-2; D not certain. V lost 11 bases and J 3 bases, leaving 13 bases between the germline ends. CDR1 SNHLY and CDR2 FYNNEI come from the germline V gene. CDR3 length: 12 residues.

V is TRBV4-1 and J is TRBJ2-1; 9 bases map to TRBD2. CDR1 is MGHRA and CDR2 is YSYEKL in the germline V gene. Unmatched junction bases numbered 22, after V lost 10 bases and J lost 0 bases. The CDR3 has 20 residues. CDR3: CAINDPGLAGRLCSYNEQFF. CDR3 sequence (DNA): TGCGCCATCAACGATCCAGGGCTAGCGGGAAGACTTTGCTCCTACAATGAGCAGTTCTTC.

This clone came up a few times. The V gene is TRBV7-9, the J gene TRBJ2-3; D gene ambiguous. The V gene's germline CDR1 is SEHNR and CDR2 FQNEAQ (reference sequence). The CDR3 has 13 residues. V lost 3 bases and J lost 5, with 9 bases in between. In DNA, the CDR3 is TGTGCCAGCAGCTTGGGCCCTGGAGATACGCAGTATTTT. Translated: CASSLGPGDTQYF.

The chain is built from TRBV27 and TRBJ1-1; the D gene is possibly TRBD1 (6 bases). The ends were cut back, 5 bases at V and 1 base at J, with 11 bases in the middle. CDR1 is MNHEY, CDR2 SMNVEV, per germline (reference sequence). The CDR3 has 14 amino acids. The CDR3 reads CASSTLTGNTEAFF. In DNA form, the CDR3 reads TGTGCCAGCAGTACCCTGACAGGGAACACTGAAGCTTTCTTT.

V and J are TRBV10-3 and TRBJ1-1, with TRBD1 as a possible D gene (5 bases). The CDR3 is 15 amino acids. CDR1 is ENHRY, CDR2 SYGVKD, per germline. The V end lost 2 bases, the J end lost 1 base, and 11 bases lay between the germline ends. CDR3 region: CAISEGRVGNTEAFF. The CDR3 coding sequence is TGTGCCATCAGTGAGGGCAGGGTCGGGAACACTGAAGCTTTCTTT.

The J gene is TRBJ2-7, the V gene TRBV12-2; TRBD2, as called in the table, went unchecked against the DNA. TRBV12-2 represents a pseudogene. The CDR3 spans 12 residues. The CDR3 protein is CASRLTQREEYF. Here the CDR3 DNA reads TGTGCAAGTCGCTTAACCCAGCGGGAGGAGTACTTC.

This chain joins TRBV27 and TRBJ2-6, with D possibly TRBD1 on 6 matching bases. V was shortened by 2 bases and J by 0 bases, with 14 bases between the two germline ends. The CDR3 is 18 residues long. Germline CDR1 MNHEY, CDR2 SMNVEV (reference sequence). As DNA, the CDR3 is TGTGCCAGCAGTTTAATGAGGACAGCCTTCTCTGGGGCCAACGTCCTGACTTTC. Amino acid sequence: CASSLMRTAFSGANVLTF. Drawing the rest from reference TRBV27 and TRBJ2-6, the complete variable domain is EAQVTQNPRYLITVTGKKLTVTCSQNMNHEYMSWYRQDPGLGLRQIYYSMNVEVTDKGDVPEGYKVSRKEKRNFPLILESPSPNQTSLYFCASSLMRTAFSGANVLTFGAGSRLTVL.

The rearrangement links TRBV6-1 to TRBJ2-5; perhaps D is TRBD1 or TRBD2 (6 bases each). The CDR3 runs 15 residues. V lost 2 bases and J lost 5, with 15 bases in between. Per germline, CDR1 MNHNS and CDR2 SASEGT. The CDR3 sequence is CASSEIRGRQETQYF. In nucleotides, the CDR3 is TGTGCCAGCAGTGAAATACGGGGGCGCCAGGAGACCCAGTACTTC.

The chain carries TRBV5-4 and TRBJ1-2; D call uncertain. This CDR3 region has 15 residues. The germline V gene encodes CDR1 SGHNT and CDR2 YYREEE (reference sequence). Deletions cut 5 bases from V and 2 bases from J, with 16 bases between. CDR3 sequence: CASRIDMTLNYGYTF. DNA of the CDR3: TGTGCCAGCAGGATTGACATGACCTTAAACTATGGCTACACCTTC.

This chain uses TRBV6-5 with TRBJ1-1; D may be TRBD1 (5 bases). Deletions cut 0 bases from V and 8 bases from J, with 7 bases between. From germline, CDR1 is MNHEY and CDR2 SVGAGI. The CDR3 extends over 12 amino acids. The CDR3 region has the DNA TGTGCCAGCAGTTACTCGGCAGGGGAAGCTTTCTTT. It encodes CASSYSAGEAFF.

The gene calls are TRBV6-6 and TRBJ2-1; 10 bases line up with TRBD2. Per germline, CDR1 MNHNY and CDR2 SVGAGI (reference sequence). This CDR3 comprises 13 residues. Losses at the gene ends were 10 bases for V and 5 bases for J; bases not matched to a gene: 5. The CDR3 reads CAIGTSVDNEQFF. The CDR3 coding sequence is TGTGCCATTGGGACTAGCGTAGACAATGAGCAGTTCTTC.